This T cell receptor (beta chain) was captured in a study of early T cells in non-severe SARS-CoV-2 infection. MiXCR, applied by TCRdb to the 5' RACE reads, yields one record per CDR3 protein. The data contain about 60,000 distinct CDR3 sequences, around 12% of them singletons. This CDR3 contains 13 residues. In germline, CDR1 is SNHLY, CDR2 FYNNEI. V shed 9 bases, J shed 5 bases, and the junction held 7 bases outside the gene matches. In its sample, this clonotype was seen many times. This receptor was identified in an adult who was a healthcare worker with PCR-confirmed SARS-CoV-2 infection or an uninfected control (not recorded which). The chain uses TRBV2 and TRBJ1-5; 7 bases align to TRBD1. Sequencing used whole blood. The CDR3 nucleotides are TGTGCCAGGGCGGCAGGGACAGATCAGCCCCAGCATTTT. Protein: CARAAGTDQPQHF.